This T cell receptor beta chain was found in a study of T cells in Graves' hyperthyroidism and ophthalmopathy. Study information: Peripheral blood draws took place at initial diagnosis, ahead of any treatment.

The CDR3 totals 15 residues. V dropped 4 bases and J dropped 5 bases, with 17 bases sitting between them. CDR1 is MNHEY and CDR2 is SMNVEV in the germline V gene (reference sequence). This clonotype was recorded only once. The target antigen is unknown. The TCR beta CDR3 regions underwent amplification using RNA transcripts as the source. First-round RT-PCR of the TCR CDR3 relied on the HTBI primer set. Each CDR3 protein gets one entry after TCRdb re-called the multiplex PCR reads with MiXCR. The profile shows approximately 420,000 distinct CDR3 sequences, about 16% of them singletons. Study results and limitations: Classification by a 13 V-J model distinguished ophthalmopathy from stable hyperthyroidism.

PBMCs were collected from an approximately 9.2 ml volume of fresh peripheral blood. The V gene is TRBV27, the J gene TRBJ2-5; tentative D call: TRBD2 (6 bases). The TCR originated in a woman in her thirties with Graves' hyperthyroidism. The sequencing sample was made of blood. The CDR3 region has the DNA TGTGCCAGCAGTTCCCCCGGGAGCCCAAAGGAGACCCAGTACTTC. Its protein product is CASSSPGSPKETQYF.